Below are 30 T cell receptor beta chains sequenced from a single sample in a study of shared clonotypes between healthy human individuals. The table came from immunoSEQ multiplex PCR; TCRdb's copy has only in-frame clones and leaves some out. The sample contains fewer than 1.8 million clones, just under 99% of which appear only once. The sequencing sample was made of naive CD4+ T cells sorted from blood. Subset denoted: CD45RA+ positively selected. The receptors derive from a man younger than 45 in good health.

With regard to this clone: Other DNA sequences in the same sample also yield this CDR3. V and J are TRBV19 and TRBJ1-2, with 7 bases aligning to TRBD1. Germline CDR1 and CDR2: LNHDA and SQIVND (reference sequence). This CDR3 region has 14 residues. The V segment lost 2 bases and the J segment 3 bases; nucleotides outside the gene matches: 3. CDR3 nucleotides: TGTGCCAGTAGTATAACAGGGACAGACTATGGCTACACCTTC. Translating gives CASSITGTDYGYTF.

The chain combines TRBV6-5 with TRBJ1-1; 7 bases line up with TRBD1. V was clipped by 2 bases and J by 2 bases; unmatched bases: 5. Germline loops: CDR1 MNHEY, CDR2 SVGAGI. The CDR3 extends over 15 amino acids. The DNA of the CDR3 is TGTGCCAGCAGTTACCCGGGACAGCCTAACACTGAAGCTTTCTTT. It translates to CASSYPGQPNTEAFF.

The V call is TRBV28, the J call TRBJ1-5, with unresolved D. Trimming left V 7 bases short and J 7 bases short, with 14 bases between. The CDR3 is 13 amino acids. CDR1 and CDR2 from the germline V gene are MDHEN and SYDVKM. The CDR3 DNA reads TGTGCCAGCAAGGAGTATTCGGGACAGCCCCAGCATTTT. Amino acids: CASKEYSGQPQHF.

V is TRBV10-3 and J is TRBJ1-2, with 10 bases fitting TRBD1. The V and J ends lost 7 bases and 8 bases, in that order; junction bases with no gene match: 7. Per germline, CDR1 ENHRY and CDR2 SYGVKD. The CDR3 runs 13 residues. In nucleotides, the CDR3 is TGTGCCATCACCCCAGGACAGGGGGACGGCTACACCTTC. It is translated as CAITPGQGDGYTF.

The chain carries TRBV6-5 and TRBJ2-5; 8 nucleotides match TRBD2. The V gene end was trimmed by 8 bases and the J gene end by 9 bases; junction bases not matched to a gene: 11. The CDR3 length is 13 residues. Per germline, CDR1 MNHEY and CDR2 SVGAGI. CDR3 nucleotide sequence: TGTGCCAGCTCGGGGGGGCTGTCAAGGGCCCAGTACTTC. Translated, it gives CASSGGLSRAQYF.

The chain combines TRBV4-3 with TRBJ2-1, with 10 bases identical to TRBD2. This CDR3 has 16 residues. With V trimmed by 0 bases and J by 9 bases, 8 bases remained unmatched. CDR1 LGHNA and CDR2 YSLEER come from the germline V gene. This chain's CDR3 is CASSQEPSGRASEQFF. The CDR3, as DNA: TGCGCCAGCAGCCAAGAACCAAGCGGGAGGGCCAGTGAGCAGTTCTTC.

V and J are TRBV14 and TRBJ1-3, with a tentative D call TRBD1 (5 bases). In germline, CDR1 is SGHDN, CDR2 FVKESK. This CDR3 spans 16 amino acids. Trimming shortened V by 1 base and J by 0 bases, and 10 bases separated the two germline ends. The CDR3, as DNA: TGTGCCAGCAGCCAAGCCCGGACACTCTCTGGAAACACCATATATTTT. Amino acids: CASSQARTLSGNTIYF.

The chain couples TRBV19 to TRBJ2-4; 7 nucleotides match TRBD1. Per germline, CDR1 LNHDA and CDR2 SQIVND (reference sequence). After removal of 4 bases from V and 0 bases from J, the junction contained 3 bases not matched to a gene. CDR3 size: 15 residues. CDR3 in amino acids: CASSTTGVAKNIQYF. The CDR3 nucleotides are TGTGCCAGTAGTACAACAGGGGTAGCCAAAAACATTCAGTACTTC.

The chain has TRBV10-2 and TRBJ2-2; 8 bases are shared with TRBD1. Unmatched junction bases numbered 8, after V lost 5 bases and J lost 3 bases. The CDR3 has 16 residues. Germline V CDR1 and CDR2: WSHSY, SAAADI. This CDR3 is CASSRRTGGHTGELFF. Written as DNA, the CDR3 is TGCGCCAGCAGTCGAAGAACAGGGGGACACACCGGGGAGCTGTTTTTT.

The chain recombines TRBV9 with TRBJ2-5; D uncertain. Trimming shortened V by 1 base and J by 5 bases, and 15 bases separated the two germline ends. The length of the CDR3 is 15 residues. Germline V lookup: CDR1 SGDLS, CDR2 YYNGEE. CDR3 sequence: CASSVSRQSAETQYF. The CDR3 region has the DNA TGTGCCAGCAGCGTATCTCGCCAAAGCGCCGAGACCCAGTACTTC.

The chain combines TRBV18 with TRBJ2-1; 13 nucleotides line up with TRBD2. Germline values: CDR1 KGHSH, CDR2 LQKENI. After removal of 3 bases from V and 9 bases from J, the junction contained 11 bases not matched to a gene. CDR3 length equals 17 residues. CDR3 region: CASSPLRTSGSVGEQFF. CDR3 coding DNA: TGTGCCAGCTCACCGCTAAGGACTAGCGGGAGTGTAGGTGAGCAGTTCTTC. Full variable domain (remainder filled in from reference TRBV18 and TRBJ2-1): NAGVMQNPRHLVRRRGQEARLRCSPMKGHSHVYWYRQLPEEGLKFMVYLQKENIIDESGMPKERFSAEFPKEGPSILRIQQVVRGDSAAYFCASSPLRTSGSVGEQFFGPGTRLTVL.

The chain joins TRBV7-9 to TRBJ2-6; D uncertain. The CDR3 has 10 residues. Germline V gene data show CDR1 as SEHNR and CDR2 as FQNEAQ (reference sequence). The V and J ends lost 7 bases and 9 bases respectively, with 4 bases between them. The DNA for the CDR3 is TGTGCCAGCAACTACAACGTCCTGACTTTC. This gives the protein CASNYNVLTF.

Concerning this clone: One junction end does not reproduce the germline sequence, and a read error may be involved. The chain couples TRBV5-6 to TRBJ1-4; the D gene is possibly TRBD1 (5 bases). The CDR3 sequence is 15 residues long. Germline CDR1 SGHDT, CDR2 YYEEEE. CDR3 DNA sequence: TGTGCCAGCAGCGGTGGTGGGACCGGGGTTGGAAAATTGTTTTTT. Amino acids: CASSGGGTGVGKLFF.

Here the CDR3 DNA reads TGCAGCGTCCCCAGGCCGGGAGGAGAGACCCAGTACTTC. This gives the protein CSVPRPGGETQYF. The chain combines TRBV29-1 with TRBJ2-5; TRBD2 matches 7 bases. The V gene end was trimmed by 6 bases and the J gene end by 4 bases; junction bases not matched to a gene: 8. The CDR3 covers 13 residues. CDR1 is SQVTM, CDR2 ANQGSEA, per germline.

This chain's CDR3 is CASTYLAGANTGELFF. In DNA form, the CDR3 reads TGTGCCAGCACTTATCTAGCGGGAGCGAACACCGGGGAGCTGTTTTTT. The chain recombines TRBV28 with TRBJ2-2, with 10 nucleotides matching TRBD2. The trim removed 7 bases at V and 0 bases at J, leaving 5 bases unmatched. Germline-derived CDR1 and CDR2 are MDHEN and SYDVKM. The CDR3 spans 16 residues.

This clone showed up just once. This sequence joins TRBV5-4 and TRBJ2-7; D tentatively fits TRBD1 or TRBD2 (6 bases each). CDR3 length equals 14 residues. The V end lost 4 bases, the J end lost 2 bases, and 13 bases lay between the germline ends. In germline, CDR1 is SGHNT, CDR2 YYREEE (reference sequence). The CDR3 sequence is CASSPAGGPYEQYF. The CDR3 nucleotides are TGTGCCAGCAGCCCGGCCGGGGGCCCCTACGAGCAGTACTTC. Full variable domain (rest looked up from reference TRBV5-4 and TRBJ2-7): ETGVTQSPTHLIKTRGQQVTLRCSSQSGHNTVSWYQQALGQGPQFIFQYYREEENGRGNFPPRFSGLQFPNYSSELNVNALELDDSALYLCASSPAGGPYEQYFGPGTRLTVT.

This clone was picked up a small number of times. The chain recombines TRBV28 with TRBJ2-7, with D possibly called TRBD1 or TRBD2 (5 bases each). This CDR3 is 13 amino acids long. Per the germline V gene, CDR1 is MDHEN and CDR2 is SYDVKM. Deletions cut 7 bases from V and 4 bases from J, with 14 bases between. CDR3 nucleotides: TGTGCCAGCACACAGCCGGGGCTATACGAGCAGTACTTC. Its translation is CASTQPGLYEQYF.

The V call is TRBV9, the J call TRBJ1-3; possibly TRBD1 for D (5 bases). V was shortened by 3 bases and J by 4 bases, with 17 bases between the two germline ends. CDR3 length: 16 amino acids. Germline V gene data show CDR1 as SGDLS and CDR2 as YYNGEE. CDR3 region: CASSGPKQGRGNTIYF. CDR3 nucleotide sequence: TGTGCCAGCAGCGGACCCAAGCAGGGAAGAGGAAACACCATATATTTT.

This sequence joins TRBV5-5 and TRBJ2-2; D not resolved. V dropped 4 bases and J dropped 5 bases, with 9 bases sitting between them. Germline V gene data show CDR1 as SGHKS and CDR2 as YYEKEE (reference sequence). CDR3 length: 13 amino acids. The CDR3 loop reads CASSERRTGELFF. CDR3 DNA: TGTGCCAGCAGCGAAAGACGAACCGGGGAGCTGTTTTTT.

This clone appeared once. This sample includes further DNA sequences coding for the same CDR3. V is TRBV6-4 and J is TRBJ2-3, with 12 bases fitting TRBD2. CDR1 is MRHNA and CDR2 is SNTAGT in the germline V gene. This CDR3 is built from 15 residues. J lost 3 bases, V lost 8 bases, and 6 bases had no gene match. Here the CDR3 DNA reads TGTGCCAGCTCCCAACTAGCGGGAGGAACAGATACGCAGTATTTT. Encoded protein: CASSQLAGGTDTQYF.

This chain uses TRBV11-1 with TRBJ2-5, with 11 bases that match TRBD1. The germline V gene encodes CDR1 SGHAT and CDR2 FQDESV (reference sequence). The CDR3 runs 16 residues. The junction had 4 bases not matched to a gene; V was cut back by 0 bases and J by 4 bases. This CDR3 reads CASSLAWDRGSETQYF. The CDR3 DNA sequence: TGTGCCAGCAGCTTAGCGTGGGACAGGGGGTCAGAGACCCAGTACTTC.

The genes are TRBV6-5 and TRBJ1-1; TRBD1 agrees at 7 bases. The V gene end was trimmed by 7 bases and the J gene end by 5 bases; junction bases not matched to a gene: 7. CDR3 length: 13 residues. Germline loops: CDR1 MNHEY, CDR2 SVGAGI. As DNA, the CDR3 is TGTGCCAGCACCCAGGGGGGGCGAACTGAAGCTTTCTTT. This encodes CASTQGGRTEAFF.

The chain links TRBV5-1 to TRBJ2-2; D possibly matches TRBD1 or TRBD2 (5 bases each). The length of the CDR3 is 15 residues. V dropped 5 bases and J dropped 0 bases, with 11 bases sitting between them. The germline CDR1 and CDR2 sequences are SGHRS and YFSETQ. CDR3 coding DNA: TGCGCCAGCAGTATCAAGGGACCGAACACCGGGGAGCTGTTTTTT. Translating it yields CASSIKGPNTGELFF.

The genes are TRBV6-1 and TRBJ1-5; TRBD1 matches 7 bases. The J segment lost 4 bases and the V segment lost 8 bases, leaving 8 bases of the junction unmatched. There are 14 residues in the CDR3. Per germline, CDR1 MNHNS and CDR2 SASEGT. CDR3 DNA sequence: TGTGCCAGCCTCCCGGGACAGAGAAATCAGCCCCAGCATTTT. This translates into CASLPGQRNQPQHF.

This clone was observed a single time. The rearrangement uses TRBV28 and TRBJ1-2, with TRBD1 as a possible D gene (5 bases). The V end was cut by 5 bases, the J end by 4 bases, with 11 bases between. The CDR3 contains 13 residues. Germline V lookup: CDR1 MDHEN, CDR2 SYDVKM. The CDR3 DNA reads as TGTGCCAGCAGTCCCCGACAGCCCTATGGCTACACCTTC. Translated, it gives CASSPRQPYGYTF.

The chain employs TRBV28 and TRBJ2-7; D perhaps matches TRBD2 (5 bases). The germline V gene encodes CDR1 MDHEN and CDR2 SYDVKM. The CDR3 length is 11 residues. With 7 bases removed from V and 8 bases from J, the gap between germline ends came to 12 bases. The CDR3 reads CASTTRAKQYF. CDR3 in DNA: TGTGCCAGCACCACGAGGGCAAAGCAGTACTTC.

Only one count was recorded for this clone. The chain couples TRBV18 to TRBJ2-2, with 8 bases fitting TRBD1. This CDR3 spans 16 amino acids. Germline-derived CDR1 and CDR2 are KGHSH and LQKENI. The V segment lost 2 bases and the J segment 1 base; nucleotides outside the gene matches: 3. CDR3 coding DNA: TGTGCCAGCTCACCAGCCGGGACAGGGAACACCGGGGAGCTGTTTTTT. Translated, it gives CASSPAGTGNTGELFF. The full variable domain, completed using reference TRBV18 and TRBJ2-2, is NAGVMQNPRHLVRRRGQEARLRCSPMKGHSHVYWYRQLPEEGLKFMVYLQKENIIDESGMPKERFSAEFPKEGPSILRIQQVVRGDSAAYFCASSPAGTGNTGELFFGEGSRLTVL.

The gene calls are TRBV6-1 and TRBJ2-7; 11 bases fit TRBD2. CDR1 is MNHNS and CDR2 is SASEGT in the germline V gene. The CDR3 has 14 amino acids. V was pared by 10 bases and J by 5 bases, with 10 bases of the junction left unmatched. The CDR3 nucleotides are TGTGCCACCACAATAGCGGGAGGGCCCCACGAGCAGTACTTC. Its protein product is CATTIAGGPHEQYF.

The chain combines TRBV5-4 with TRBJ2-2; 8 positions agree with TRBD2. V was pared by 4 bases and J by 7 bases, with 3 bases of the junction left unmatched. CDR3 size: 13 residues. Germline values: CDR1 SGHNT, CDR2 YYREEE (reference sequence). The CDR3 here is CASSPRGGGELFF. For the CDR3, the DNA is TGTGCCAGCAGCCCACGGGGGGGCGGGGAGCTGTTTTTT.

The chain is built from TRBV27 and TRBJ2-1; possibly TRBD1 or TRBD2 for D (5 bases each). Germline lookup yields CDR1 MNHEY and CDR2 SMNVEV (reference sequence). V lost 0 bases, J lost 7 bases, and 16 bases lay in between. CDR3 length: 16 residues. In DNA, the CDR3 is TGTGCCAGCAGTTTATCGTCGAGGGGATCGATGAATGAGCAGTTCTTC. Its translation is CASSLSSRGSMNEQFF.